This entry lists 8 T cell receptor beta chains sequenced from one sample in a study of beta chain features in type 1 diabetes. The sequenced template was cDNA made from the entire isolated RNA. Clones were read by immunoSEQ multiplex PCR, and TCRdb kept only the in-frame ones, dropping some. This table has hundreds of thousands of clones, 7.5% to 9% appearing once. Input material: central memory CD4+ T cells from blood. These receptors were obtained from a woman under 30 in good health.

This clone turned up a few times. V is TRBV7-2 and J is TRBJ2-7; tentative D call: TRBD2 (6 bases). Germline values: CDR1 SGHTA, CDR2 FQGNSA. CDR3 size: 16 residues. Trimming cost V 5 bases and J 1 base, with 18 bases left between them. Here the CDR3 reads CASSKLGLSGSYEQYF. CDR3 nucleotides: TGTGCCAGCAGCAAACTTGGACTAAGTGGGTCCTACGAGCAGTACTTC.

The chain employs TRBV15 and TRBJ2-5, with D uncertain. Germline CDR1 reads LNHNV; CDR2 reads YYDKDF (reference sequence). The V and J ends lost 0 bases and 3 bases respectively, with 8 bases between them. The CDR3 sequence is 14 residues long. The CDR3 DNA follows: TGTGCCACCAGCAGAGAGGACCGAAAAGAGACCCAGTACTTC. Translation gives CATSREDRKETQYF.

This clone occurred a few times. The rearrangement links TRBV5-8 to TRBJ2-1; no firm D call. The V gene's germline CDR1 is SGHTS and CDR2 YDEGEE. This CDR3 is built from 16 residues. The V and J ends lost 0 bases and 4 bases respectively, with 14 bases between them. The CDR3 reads CASSLGTGSLYNEQFF. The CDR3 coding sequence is TGTGCCAGCAGCTTGGGTACCGGATCGCTATACAATGAGCAGTTCTTC. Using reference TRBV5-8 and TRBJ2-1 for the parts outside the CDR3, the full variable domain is EAGVTQSPTHLIKTRGQQATLRCSPISGHTSVYWYQQALGLGLQFLLWYDEGEERNRGNFPPRFSGRQFPNYSSELNVNALELEDSALYLCASSLGTGSLYNEQFFGPGTRLTVL.

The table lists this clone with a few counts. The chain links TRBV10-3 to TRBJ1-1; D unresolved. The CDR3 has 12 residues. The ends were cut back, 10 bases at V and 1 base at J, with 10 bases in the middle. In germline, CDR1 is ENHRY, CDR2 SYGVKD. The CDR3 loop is CATRRQNTEAFF. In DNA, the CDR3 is TGTGCCACTAGACGGCAGAACACTGAAGCTTTCTTT.

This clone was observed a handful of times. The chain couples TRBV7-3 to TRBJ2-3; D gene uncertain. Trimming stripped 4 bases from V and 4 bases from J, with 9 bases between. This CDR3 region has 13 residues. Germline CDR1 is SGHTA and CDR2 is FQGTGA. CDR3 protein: CASSSFSADTQYF. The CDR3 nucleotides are TGTGCCAGCAGCTCATTTTCGGCAGATACGCAGTATTTT.

The CDR3: CASSLLGVTEAFF. The CDR3 DNA follows: TGTGCCAGCAGCTTATTGGGAGTCACTGAAGCTTTCTTT. The chain couples TRBV7-6 to TRBJ1-1; D unclear. This CDR3 contains 13 residues. Germline CDR1 SGHVS, CDR2 FNYEAQ. Trimming pared 2 bases from V and 4 bases from J, leaving 8 bases between.

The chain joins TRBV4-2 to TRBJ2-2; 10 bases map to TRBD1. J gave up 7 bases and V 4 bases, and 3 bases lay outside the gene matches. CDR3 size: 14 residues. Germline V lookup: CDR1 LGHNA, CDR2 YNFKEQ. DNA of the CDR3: TGTGCCAGCAGCCTTAGGACAGGGGGCGGGGAGCTGTTTTTT. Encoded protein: CASSLRTGGGELFF.

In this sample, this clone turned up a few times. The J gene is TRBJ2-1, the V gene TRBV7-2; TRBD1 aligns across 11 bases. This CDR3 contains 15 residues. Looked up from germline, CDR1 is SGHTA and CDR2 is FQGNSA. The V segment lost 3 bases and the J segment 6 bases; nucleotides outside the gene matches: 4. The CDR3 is CASSFGTGGINEQFF. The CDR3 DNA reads TGTGCCAGCAGCTTCGGGACAGGGGGAATCAATGAGCAGTTCTTC.